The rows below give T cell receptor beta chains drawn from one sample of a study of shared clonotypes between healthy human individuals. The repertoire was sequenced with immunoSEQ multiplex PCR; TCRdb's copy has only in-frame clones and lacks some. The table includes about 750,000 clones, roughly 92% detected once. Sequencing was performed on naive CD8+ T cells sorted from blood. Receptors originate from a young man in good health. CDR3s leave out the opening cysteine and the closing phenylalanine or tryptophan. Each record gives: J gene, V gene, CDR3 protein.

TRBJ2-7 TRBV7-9 ASSSRGGTGPYEQY
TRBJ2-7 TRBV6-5 ASGLAVSYEQY
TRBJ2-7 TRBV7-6 ASSLGFGTSPDEQY
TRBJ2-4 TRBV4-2 ASSAPGSSANIQY
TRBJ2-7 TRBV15 ATSRGGGEQY
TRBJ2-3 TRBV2 ASKGLAGTTDTQY
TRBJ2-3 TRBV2 ASSEGQGEDTQY
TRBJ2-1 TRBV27 ASSFGGSSYNEQF
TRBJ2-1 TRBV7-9 ASSKRENSYNEQF
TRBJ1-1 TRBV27 ASSLGGGNTEAF
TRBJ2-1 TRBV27 ASNTGTGPYNEQF
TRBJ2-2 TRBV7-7 ASSPWGSENTGELF
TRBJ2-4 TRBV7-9 ASSLGGTRIQY
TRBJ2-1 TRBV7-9 ACAGSSGSINEQF
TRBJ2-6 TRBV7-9 ASRGWEGESSGANVLT
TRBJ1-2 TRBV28 ASSLGKAYRTVGYT
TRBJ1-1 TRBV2 ASNDRQLEAF
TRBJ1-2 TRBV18 ASSPGGAYGYT
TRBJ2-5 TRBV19 ASSLQGRETQY
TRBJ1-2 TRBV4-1 ASSLHVLPEQKTYGYT
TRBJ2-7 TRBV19 ASSTSGTSGRYEQY
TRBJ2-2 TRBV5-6 ASSLELAGATGELF
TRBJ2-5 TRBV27 ASSKAGVSETQY
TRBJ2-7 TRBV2 ASSDVARGQYEQY
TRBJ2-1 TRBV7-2 ASSSSARAVEQF
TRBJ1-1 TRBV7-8 ASSLAAMNTEAF
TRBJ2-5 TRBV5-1 ASSSQREVLYLRETQY
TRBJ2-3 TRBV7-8 ASSPTTSGVSDTQY
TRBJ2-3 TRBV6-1 ASSEASDTQY
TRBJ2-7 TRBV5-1 ASSGWDLTDEQY
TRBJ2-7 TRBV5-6 ASSLGGRRRYEQY
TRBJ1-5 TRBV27 ATQGPYSNQPQH
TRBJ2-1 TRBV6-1 ASTKRQSYNEQF
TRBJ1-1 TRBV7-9 ASSQGPTQGTEAF
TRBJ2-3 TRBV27 ASSPPAGANTDTQY
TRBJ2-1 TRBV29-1 SVGAGVSEQF
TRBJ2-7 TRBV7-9 ASSLALGRSSYEQY
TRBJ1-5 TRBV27 ASSPRERFSNQPQH
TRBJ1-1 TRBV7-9 ASSLDTTEAF
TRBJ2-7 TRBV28 ASSWDSNSYEQY
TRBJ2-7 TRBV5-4 ASSLEDRGLPSYEQY
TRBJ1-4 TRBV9 ASSVVGADNEKLF
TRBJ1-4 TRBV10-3 AISERSPLAGGSEKLF
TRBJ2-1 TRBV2 ASSDYNEQF
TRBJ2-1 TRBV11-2 ASSLTQYNEQF
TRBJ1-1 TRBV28 ASSPGQNTEAF
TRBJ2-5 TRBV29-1 SVEVGQGVQETQY
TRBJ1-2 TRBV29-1 SVEGRARSNNYGYT
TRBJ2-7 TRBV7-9 ASSPRYEQY
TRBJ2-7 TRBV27 ASSLSSGYEQY
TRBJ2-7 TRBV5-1 ASSPGQGAYEQY